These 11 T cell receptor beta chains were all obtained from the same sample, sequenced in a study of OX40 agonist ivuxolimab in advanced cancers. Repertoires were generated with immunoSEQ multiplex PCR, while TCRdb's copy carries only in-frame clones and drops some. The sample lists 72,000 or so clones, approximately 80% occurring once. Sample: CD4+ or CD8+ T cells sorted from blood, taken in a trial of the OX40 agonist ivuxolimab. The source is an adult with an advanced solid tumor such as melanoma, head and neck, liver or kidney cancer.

In DNA form, the CDR3 reads TGTGCCAGCAGTGAAGGATCCTCAACCGGCGGGCAGTACGTC. This encodes CASSEGSSTGGQYV. The chain recombines TRBV6-1 with TRBJ2-7; D is unclear. The germline V and J ends were trimmed by 1 base and 9 bases, with 16 bases remaining between them. The germline V gene has CDR1 MNHNS and CDR2 SASEGT. The CDR3 extends over 14 amino acids.

DNA for the CDR3: TGTGCCAGCAGTGAAGGTCCCCTTAGCAATCAGCCCCAGCATTTT. This translates into CASSEGPLSNQPQHF. This sequence joins TRBV2 and TRBJ1-5; D gene uncertain. The germline CDR1 and CDR2 sequences are SNHLY and FYNNEI. V was clipped by 1 base and J by 0 bases, with 7 bases between them. The CDR3 covers 15 residues.

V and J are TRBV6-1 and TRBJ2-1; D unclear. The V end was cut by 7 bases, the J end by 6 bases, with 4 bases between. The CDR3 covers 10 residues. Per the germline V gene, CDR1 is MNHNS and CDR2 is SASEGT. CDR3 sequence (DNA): TGTGCCAGCACGGGCAATGAGCAGTTCTTC. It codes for CASTGNEQFF.

The chain's CDR3 is CASSLSGLKNTGELFF. As DNA, the CDR3 is TGTGCCAGCAGCCTTTCTGGACTAAAGAACACCGGGGAGCTGTTTTTT. The V and J genes are TRBV7-2 and TRBJ2-2; weak D call: TRBD2 (6 bases). The germline V gene encodes CDR1 SGHTA and CDR2 FQGNSA. The length of the CDR3 is 16 residues. Trimming left V 5 bases short and J 1 base short, with 14 bases between.

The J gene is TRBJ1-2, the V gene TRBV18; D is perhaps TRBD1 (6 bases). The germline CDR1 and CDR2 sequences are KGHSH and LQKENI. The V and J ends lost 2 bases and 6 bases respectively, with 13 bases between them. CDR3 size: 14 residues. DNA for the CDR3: TGTGCCAGCTCACCATCACAGGGCAGGGATGGCTACACCTTC. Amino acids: CASSPSQGRDGYTF.

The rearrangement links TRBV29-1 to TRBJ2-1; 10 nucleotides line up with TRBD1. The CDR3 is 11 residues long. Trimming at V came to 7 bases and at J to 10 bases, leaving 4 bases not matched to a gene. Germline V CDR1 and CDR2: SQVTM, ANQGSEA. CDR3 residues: CSGTGGIEQFF. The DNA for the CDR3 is TGCAGCGGGACAGGGGGGATCGAGCAGTTCTTC.

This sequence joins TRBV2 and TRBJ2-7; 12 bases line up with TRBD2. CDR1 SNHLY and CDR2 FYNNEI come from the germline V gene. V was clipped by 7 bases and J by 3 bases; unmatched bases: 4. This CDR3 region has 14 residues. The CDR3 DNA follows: TGTGCCAGCATTCTACTAGCGGGAGGCTACGAGCAGTACTTC. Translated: CASILLAGGYEQYF.

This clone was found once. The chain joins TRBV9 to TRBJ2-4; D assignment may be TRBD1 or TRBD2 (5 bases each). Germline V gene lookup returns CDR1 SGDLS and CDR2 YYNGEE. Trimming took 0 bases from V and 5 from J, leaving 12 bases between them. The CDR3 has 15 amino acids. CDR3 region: CASSVGGKRQNIQYF. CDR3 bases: TGTGCCAGCAGCGTAGGGGGGAAGAGGCAAAACATTCAGTACTTC.

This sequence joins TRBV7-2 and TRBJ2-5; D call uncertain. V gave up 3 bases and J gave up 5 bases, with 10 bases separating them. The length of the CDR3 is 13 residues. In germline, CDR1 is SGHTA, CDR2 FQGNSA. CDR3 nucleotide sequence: TGTGCCAGCAGCTTCTCGGCGAGGGAGACCCAGTACTTC. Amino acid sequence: CASSFSARETQYF.

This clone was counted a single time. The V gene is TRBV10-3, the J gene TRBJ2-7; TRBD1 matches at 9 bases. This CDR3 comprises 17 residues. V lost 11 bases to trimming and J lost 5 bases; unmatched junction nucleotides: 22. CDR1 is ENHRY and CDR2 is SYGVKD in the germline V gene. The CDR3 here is CAAGAPFSTGGDDEQYF. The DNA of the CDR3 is TGTGCCGCCGGTGCCCCATTTTCGACAGGGGGTGATGACGAGCAGTACTTC.

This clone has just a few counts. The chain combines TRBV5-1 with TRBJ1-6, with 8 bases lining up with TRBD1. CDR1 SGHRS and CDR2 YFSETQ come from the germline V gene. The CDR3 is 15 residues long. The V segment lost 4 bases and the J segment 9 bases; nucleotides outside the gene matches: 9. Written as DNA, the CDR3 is TGCGCCAGCAGCCCGGGACAGGCCAATACTTCACCCCTCCACTTT. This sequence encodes CASSPGQANTSPLHF.